What follows describes a single TCR beta chain. Its antigen is unknown. Base qualities were left out, and no much larger clone turns up one base away. The receptor library was made with 5' RACE. The data were produced on an Illumina HiSeq 2000. Template switching added a universal primer binding site, and the final cDNA carried a unique molecular identifier that allowed TCR cDNA molecules to be counted accurately. First-strand cDNA for TCR alpha and beta chains was synthesized from specific primers in the conserved constant-segment region. To control for contamination, every cDNA library was double barcoded, receiving both a SMART-Mk sample barcode and Illumina barcodes. TruSeq adapter sequences along with Illumina sample barcodes were introduced in two successive PCR steps. The TCR alpha and beta cDNA libraries were sequenced on the Illumina HiSeq platform using custom primers. The authors processed their data as follows. Unique molecular identifiers were extracted from raw reads with MiGEC, and CDR3 positions were determined with MiXCR. Recombination models were inferred per individual with the repgenHMM and IGoR tools using an EM algorithm. The analysis of shared clonotypes was done with the tcR package in R, with sharing normalized by the product of cloneset sizes. To study raw recombination free of thymic and clonal selection effects, out-of-frame nonproductive sequences were analyzed. TCRdb itself trimmed the public reads at Q25 with fastp, ran MiXCR and retained productive beta chains. One record per CDR3 amino acid sequence lists the most common genes and DNA. The V and J calls come from TCRdb's annotation, not from the publication. The sample table contains about 520,000 distinct CDR3 sequences; only one count was recorded for under 25% of them. Clones ranked in the top ten supply about 0.99% of the sample.

All donors were healthy Caucasians. The twin cohort comprised three pairs of female monozygotic twins, all aged about 18 to 30 years. Positive isolation kits from Invitrogen were used to isolate CD4+ and CD8+ T cell populations. The data were obtained in a study of identical twins (dated by TCRdb to the mid-2010s). General notes on the study: To test whether fetal clonotypes persist, the study used deep sequencing on TCR alpha and beta repertoires from monozygotic twins, unrelated adults of various ages, and cord blood. To rule out contamination, replicate twin experiments were performed at different times with different library preparation protocols.

The CDR3, cysteine through phenylalanine, is 14 amino acids long. Only CDR3 DNA is held: 42 bases, read in frame from base 1. At the junction V is shortened by 10 bases and J by 3 bases; bases outside the gene matches: 10. What the research found in general, with its limitations: Compared with coincidental sharing between unrelated individuals, an excess of low generation-probability sequences was observed among out-of-frame TCR alpha sequences shared between twins. Because the same donors could not be followed over many years, the conclusions depended on cross-sectional statistical analysis. Fewer insertions were carried by abundant cord blood beta clonotypes, a similar but weaker trend appeared in young adult naive repertoires, and no such trend appeared in memory repertoires. Invariant T cells such as MAIT and iNKT could partly confound zero-insertion analyses, though diverse VJ usage argued against this for most clonotypes. A weaker excess of twin sharing was found in beta out-of-frame sequences because the signal-to-noise ratio was lowered by fewer shared sequences. Recombination models systematically underestimated out-of-frame TCR alpha sharing in monozygotic twins but agreed with sharing between unrelated individuals.

Separately, the same data were catalogued under a study of T cells expressing NK-cell markers. The second study, in turn, reports: Under ten donors provided sorted CD3+CD56+NKG2C+, CD3+CD56+NKG2C- and CD3+CD56-NKG2C+ T-cell subsets, whose TCR beta-chain repertoires were profiled. Of the eight sequenced donors, seven were found to be HCMV-seropositive and one was found to be HCMV-seronegative. To restrict sorting to alphabetaTCR-expressing T cells, an anti-gammadeltaTCR antibody was added in several experiments. In several donors, the dominant CD3+CD56+NKG2C+ clonotypes were found to rank among the top 10 CD8+ clonotypes and to make up about 1.0-7.5% of CD8+ T cells. Those dominant clonotypes were again the most abundant among CD3+CD56-NKG2C+ cells in a few donors, at about 28.3-65%. Whether the expanded NKG2C-expressing T cell clones were specific for HCMV antigens was left unclear. The study sequenced eight donors, all healthy volunteers chosen at random: three men and five women. HCMV-specific IgG was detected in serum with a commercial ELISA kit to determine HCMV serostatus. MIGEC was used to demultiplex reads and group reads by UMI, and MiTCR was used to assemble and quantify clonotypes. To exclude erroneous sequences, only TCR cDNA sequences supported by at least two reads were retained. Downstream repertoire analysis used the tcR package, and clonotypes were matched across fractions by CDR3 nucleotide sequence plus V segment. VDJmatch was used to annotate antigen specificity against VDJdb, with one amino acid substitution allowed in CDR3.

The receptor comes from a woman aged 18-29 years in good health. The sample consisted of CD4+ T cells sorted from blood. The chain is made from TRBV12-3 or TRBV12-4 and TRBJ2-5; 8 bases in between match TRBD1. This receptor has the CDR3 CATTDRVKKETQYF. The DNA reads TGTGCCACCACGGACAGGGTAAAGAAAGAGACCCAGTACTTC.